The rows below give T cell receptor beta chains drawn from one sample of a study of OX40 agonist ivuxolimab in advanced cancers. The assay was immunoSEQ multiplex PCR, and TCRdb's table has in-frame clones only and misses some. The sample includes about 78,000 clones, about 80% of them seen just once. The specimen was CD4+ or CD8+ T cells sorted from blood, collected in a trial of the OX40 agonist ivuxolimab. The receptors stem from an adult with an advanced solid tumor such as melanoma, head and neck, liver or kidney cancer. CDR3s include the opening cysteine and the closing phenylalanine or tryptophan. Fields, in order: clone size, V gene, D gene, J gene, CDR3 DNA, CDR3 protein. The D gene is left open where the match is weak. Size is omitted from some rows. Given values are once, few, many or a class for expanded clones.

once	TRBV6-5	.	TRBJ1-5	TGTGCCAGCAGCCCTAGGGGACACAATCAGCCCCAGCATTTT	CASSPRGHNQPQHF
once	TRBV27	.	TRBJ2-2	TGTGCCAGCAGTTTAAGCGGGAACACCGGGGAGCTGTTTTTT	CASSLSGNTGELFF
.	TRBV28	TRBD2	TRBJ2-2	TGTGCCAGCAGTCCCCTTGTTTTGGCTAGCGGGAGGACGGCCGGGGAGCTGTTTTTT	CASSPLVLASGRTAGELFF
.	TRBV18	TRBD2	TRBJ2-3	TGTGCCAGCTCACAAGGACTAGCGTCAGATACGCAGTATTTT	CASSQGLASDTQYF
.	TRBV6-1	TRBD1	TRBJ1-2	TGTGCCAGCAGTGGGGGACAGGGGGCAGGTGGCTACACCTTC	CASSGGQGAGGYTF
.	TRBV27	.	TRBJ2-3	TGTGCCAGCAGTTGGAGGGGGGATACGCAGTATTTT	CASSWRGDTQYF
.	TRBV4-2	TRBD1	TRBJ1-2	TGTGCCAGCAGCCAAGGCGGGACAGTTTATGGCTACACCTTC	CASSQGGTVYGYTF
.	TRBV5-6	.	TRBJ2-5	TGTGCCAGCAGCCCCACGGCGGGGGCCAGTGAGACCCAGTACTTC	CASSPTAGASETQYF
.	TRBV28	.	TRBJ1-6	TGTGCCAGCAGTGTCCGGGAACCCCTCCACTTT	CASSVREPLHF
.	TRBV10-3	TRBD1	TRBJ1-5	TGTGCCATCAGTGAGTCGAAGGGACAGCACCAGCATTTT	CAISESKGQHQHF
once	TRBV28	.	TRBJ2-2	TGTGCCACCCAACCAGGGAGGCCGGCCGGGGAGCTGTTTTTT	CATQPGRPAGELFF
.	TRBV9	.	TRBJ2-5	TGTGCCAGCAGCGTAGGGGGACGGGGGGCTGGTGAGACCCAGTACTTC	CASSVGGRGAGETQYF
.	TRBV28	.	TRBJ1-5	TGTGCCAGCATCCACCAAGGCAATCAGCCCCAGCATTTT	CASIHQGNQPQHF
.	TRBV7-9	TRBD2	TRBJ2-7	TGTGCCAGCAGCCTCGGGACTAGCGGAAACGAGCAGTACTTC	CASSLGTSGNEQYF
.	TRBV5-8	TRBD1	TRBJ1-1	TGTGCCAGCAGCAGGGACAGGAGGGCTTGGGGCACTGAAGCTTTCTTT	CASSRDRRAWGTEAFF
.	TRBV2	.	TRBJ2-6	TGTGCCAGCTCCTTTCTCTCTGGGGCCAACGTCCTGACTTTC	CASSFLSGANVLTF
few	TRBV5-6	.	TRBJ2-7	TGTGCCAGCGGCCCCCAGGACGGGCTAAACTACGAGCAGTACTTC	CASGPQDGLNYEQYF
.	TRBV6-1	.	TRBJ1-2	TGTGCCAGCAGTGAAGCGGGGTCCTATGGCTACACCTTC	CASSEAGSYGYTF
.	TRBV6-1	.	TRBJ2-5	TGTGCCAGCAGGACGACGGGTGGTAAAGAGACCCAGTACTTC	CASRTTGGKETQYF
.	TRBV30	TRBD1	TRBJ1-2	TGTGCCTGGAGCAGATCAGGACAGGTTCGTGGCTACACCTTC	CAWSRSGQVRGYTF
.	TRBV5-4	TRBD2	TRBJ2-4	TGTGCCAGCAGCCCCGGACTAGCGGGGGGGGCCAAAAACATTCAGTACTTC	CASSPGLAGGAKNIQYF
.	TRBV6-9	.	TRBJ1-1	TGTGCCAGCAGCGAACCTGGGAGCACTGAAGCTTTCTTT	CASSEPGSTEAFF
.	TRBV29-1	TRBD2	TRBJ2-3	TGCAGCGCCGATAGCGGGCAGAACGTCGCGCAGTATTTT	CSADSGQNVAQYF